The 28 T cell receptor beta chains presented below share a single source sample, sequenced in a study of CD8+CD57+ T cells in acquired aplastic anemia. Genomic DNA served as template for TCR beta VDJ and CDR3 profiling. One entry per CDR3 protein results from TCRdb running MiXCR on the reads. This sample yields roughly 420,000 distinct CDR3 sequences, of which 55% to 75% are seen a single time; 4% belongs to the top ten. The material sequenced was sorted CD4+, CD8+, or CD8+CD57+ T cells (not recorded which) from PBMCs. Receptors originate from a human donor in good health, serving as a control.

This chain links TRBV5-1 with TRBJ2-2; D may match TRBD1 or TRBD2 (5 bases each). Germline CDR1 reads SGHRS; CDR2 reads YFSETQ. The CDR3 length is 15 residues. V was trimmed by 4 bases and J by 7 bases, leaving 17 bases between them. The CDR3 is CASSLVYWGIGELFF. CDR3 sequence (DNA): TGCGCCAGCAGCCTAGTGTACTGGGGGATCGGGGAGCTGTTTTTT.

This clonotype has a count of ten or more. The chain couples TRBV5-4 to TRBJ2-2; D gene uncertain. This CDR3 has 14 residues. The germline V gene has CDR1 SGHNT and CDR2 YYREEE (reference sequence). Trimming removed 4 bases at V and 6 bases at J, with 13 bases between. CDR3 amino acids: CASSPRLDAGELFF. CDR3 DNA: TGTGCCAGCAGCCCAAGATTGGATGCCGGGGAGCTGTTTTTT.

The V and J genes are TRBV7-2 and TRBJ2-6; TRBD1 matches at 7 bases. The ends lost 9 bases at V and 19 bases at J; junction bases unmatched: 24. This CDR3 spans 15 amino acids. The germline gives CDR1 SGHTA, CDR2 FQGNSA. CDR3 amino acids: CASTGTDFYEQYFTF. For the CDR3, the DNA is TGTGCCAGTACCGGGACAGACTTCTACGAGCAGTACTTCACTTTC.

This clonotype was detected a few times. This chain connects TRBV15 to TRBJ1-2; tentatively, D is TRBD1 (6 bases). CDR1 is LNHNV, CDR2 YYDKDF, per germline (reference sequence). The CDR3 contains 15 residues. The V end lost 2 bases, the J end lost 7 bases, and 17 bases lay between the germline ends. CDR3 in DNA: TGTGCCACCAGCAGACCTCAAGGGGGGCGCGGTGGCTACACCTTC. Its protein product is CATSRPQGGRGGYTF.

The chain has TRBV7-4 and TRBJ1-5, with 7 nucleotides matching TRBD1. Losses at the gene ends were 5 bases for V and 12 bases for J; bases not matched to a gene: 19. CDR1 is SGHVT, CDR2 SQSDAQ, per germline. The CDR3 is made up of 16 amino acids. CDR3 coding DNA: TGTGCCAGCAGCAACCTACAGGGGAGGGCACTGAAGCTCCAGCATTTT. Its protein is CASSNLQGRALKLQHF.

Details on this clonotype: The junction does not match germline at one end; this may be a read error. J is TRBJ1-1 and V is TRBV6-5; D is perhaps TRBD1 (6 bases). Germline CDR1 and CDR2: MNHEY and SVGAGI. CDR3 size: 17 residues. The CDR3, as DNA: TGTGCCAGCAGTTCACCCCGATACACAGGGATGAACGCTGAAGCTTTCTTT. Translated: CASSSPRYTGMNAEAFF.

The V call is TRBV19, the J call TRBJ2-2; no clear D. From germline, CDR1 is LNHDA and CDR2 SQIVND (reference sequence). The germline V and J ends were trimmed by 4 bases and 2 bases, with 2 bases remaining between them. The CDR3 extends over 12 amino acids. This CDR3 reads CASSKNTGELFF. The CDR3 region has the DNA TGTGCCAGTAGTAAAAACACCGGGGAGCTGTTTTTT.

With respect to this clonotype: Lacking the conserved final phenylalanine or tryptophan, this CDR3 likely reflects a read error. The chain recombines TRBV7-8 with TRBJ2-3, with 8 bases fitting TRBD2. J lost 3 bases, V lost 1 base, and 6 bases had no gene match. From germline, CDR1 is SGHVS and CDR2 FQNEAQ. This CDR3 is built from 16 residues. DNA of the CDR3: TGTGCCAGCAGCTTAGTTTGGAGCGGGGGTACAGATACGCAGTATTCT. It encodes CASSLVWSGGTDTQYS.

Turning to this clonotype: The junction and the germline gene differ at one end; a read error may be behind it. The chain links TRBV5-1 to TRBJ2-5, with 11 bases fitting TRBD2. The CDR3 totals 15 residues. Germline CDR1 is SGHRS and CDR2 is YFSETQ. The CDR3 reads CASSLVTSGEETQYF. The DNA of the CDR3 is TGCGCCAGCAGCTTGGTGACTAGCGGGGAGGAGACCCAGTATTTC.

On this clonotype itself: An end of the junction does not agree with germline; a read error may underlie this. The chain is built from TRBV19 and TRBJ1-5; D is unclear. CDR3 size: 16 residues. Germline V lookup: CDR1 LNHDA, CDR2 SQIVND (reference sequence). CDR3 amino acids: CASSIGTSAPLQPQHF. CDR3 DNA sequence: TGTGCCAGTAGTATAGGCACGAGTGCACCCCTTCAGCCTCAGCACTTT.

The chain recombines TRBV15 with TRBJ2-7; a possible D gene is TRBD1 (6 bases). The CDR3 runs 14 residues. V was clipped by 8 bases and J by 2 bases, with 16 bases between them. Per germline, CDR1 LNHNV and CDR2 YYDKDF (reference sequence). This CDR3 is CATARGKSTYEQYF. The CDR3 nucleotides are TGTGCCACCGCCAGGGGCAAGTCGACCTACGAGCAGTACTTC.

This clonotype has more than one count but fewer than ten. This may be a read error, as it is one base from a much larger clone. The chain combines TRBV12-3 or TRBV12-4 with TRBJ1-5, with D tentatively TRBD1 (5 bases). Trimming stripped 5 bases from V and 5 bases from J, with 16 bases between. The CDR3 runs to 15 residues. In DNA form, the CDR3 reads TGTGCCAGCAGTCCCCGGGGCTTGAAGTATCAGCCCCAGCATTTT. It specifies CASSPRGLKYQPQHF.

This clonotype was picked up a small number of times. The V call is TRBV7-6, the J call TRBJ1-1, with 7 bases matching TRBD1. CDR1 is SGHVS, CDR2 FNYEAQ, per germline. There are 13 residues in the CDR3. The junction had 6 bases not matched to a gene; V was cut back by 7 bases and J by 4 bases. CDR3 in DNA: TGTGCCAGCACCACAGGGGACGGCACTGAAGCTTTCTTT. This translates into CASTTGDGTEAFF. The whole variable domain, filled in from reference TRBV7-6 and TRBJ1-1, reads GAGVSQSPRYKVTKRGQDVALRCDPISGHVSLYWYRQALGQGPEFLTYFNYEAQQDKSGLPNDRFSAERPEGSISTLTIQRTEQRDSAMYRCASTTGDGTEAFFGQGTRLTVV.

As for this clonotype: Germline and junction disagree at one end, which may indicate a read error. CDR3 DNA sequence: TGTGCCATCAGTGAGTCGGGCACTAGCGGAGCTAGCACAGATACGCAGTATTTT. Translation gives CAISESGTSGASTDTQYF. V gene TRBV24-1 combines with J gene TRBJ2-3; 8 positions agree with TRBD2. Germline assignment: CDR1 KGHDR and CDR2 SFDVKD. The CDR3 is 18 residues long.

To note about this clonotype: At one of its ends the junction is not consistent with the germline gene, which may arise from a read error. The genes are TRBV7-8 and TRBJ2-1, with D unclear. This CDR3 has 12 residues. Germline CDR1 reads SGHVS; CDR2 reads FQNEAQ. CDR3: CASREDVDEEYF. The CDR3 DNA is TGTGCCAGCAGGGAAGATGTCGATGAGGAGTACTTC.

This chain uses TRBV9 with TRBJ2-3, with D possibly TRBD1 on 7 matching bases. The CDR3 length is 15 residues. V lost 4 bases and J lost 13, with 25 bases in between. Germline V CDR1 and CDR2: SGDLS, YYNGEE. CDR3 sequence: CASSLRQGGYTFEYF. CDR3 sequence (DNA): TGTGCCAGCAGCTTACGACAGGGAGGTTACACCTTCGAGTATTTT. Based on the CDR3 plus reference TRBV9 and TRBJ2-3, the full variable domain is DSGVTQTPKHLITATGQRVTLRCSPRSGDLSVYWYQQSLDQGLQFLIQYYNGEERAKGNILERFSAQQFPDLHSELNLSSLELGDSALYFCASSLRQGGYTFEYFGPGTRLTVL.

This clonotype was seen just once. The CDR3 nucleotides read TGTGCCAGCAACCCCTATAGCGGGGGGGCCGGGGTAGACGAGCAGTACTTC. Its protein is CASNPYSGGAGVDEQYF. V gene TRBV12-3 or TRBV12-4 combines with J gene TRBJ2-7, with 11 bases matching TRBD2. V trimming: 7 bases; J trimming: 5 bases; junction bases outside the gene matches: 16. This CDR3 contains 17 residues.

A word on this clonotype: One end of the junction is discordant with germline, which a read error may explain. The CDR3 DNA reads TGTGCCAGCAGCTTAAATCGGCGCTCTGGGGCCACCGTCCTGACTTTC. Its protein is CASSLNRRSGATVLTF. This chain joins TRBV7-6 and TRBJ2-6, with a weak D call TRBD1 (5 bases). In germline, CDR1 is SGHVS, CDR2 FNYEAQ. This CDR3 region has 16 residues.

The table lists this clonotype with many counts. The CDR3 is CASSIWPYEQYF. The CDR3 DNA sequence: TGTGCCAGCAGCATATGGCCCTACGAGCAGTACTTC. The chain combines TRBV7-2 with TRBJ2-7; no definite D call. CDR1 and CDR2 from the germline V gene are SGHTA and FQGNSA. Deletions cut 5 bases from V and 2 bases from J, with 7 bases between. The CDR3 runs to 12 residues.

The rearrangement links TRBV15 to TRBJ2-7, with D perhaps TRBD1 (6 bases). V was shortened by 1 base and J by 5 bases, with 21 bases between the two germline ends. CDR3 length equals 17 residues. Germline CDR1 and CDR2: LNHNV and YYDKDF (reference sequence). The CDR3 region has the DNA TGTGCCACCAGCAGAGTCAAGGACAGCCCATTCGGTGACGAGCAGTACTTC. Translated, it gives CATSRVKDSPFGDEQYF.

This clonotype has only one observation. This chain joins TRBV30 and TRBJ1-6; D unresolved. The CDR3 is made up of 15 amino acids. V was clipped by 2 bases and J by 0 bases, with 8 bases between them. The germline CDR1 and CDR2 sequences are GTSNPN and SVGIG (reference sequence). The CDR3 DNA reads as TGTGCCTGGAGTACACTTAACTCCTATAATTCACCCCTCCACTTT. Translated: CAWSTLNSYNSPLHF.

With respect to this clonotype: The conserved phenylalanine or tryptophan normally closing the CDR3 is absent here, so this likely arose from a read error. The CDR3 DNA follows: TGCAGTGCCGTTTCGCATCAGGGAATAAAGAATCAGCCCCAGCATCTT. Its protein is CSAVSHQGIKNQPQHL. This chain joins TRBV20-1 and TRBJ1-5, with D possibly being TRBD1 (5 bases). The CDR3 is 16 residues long. V lost 6 bases, J lost 4 bases, and 22 bases lay in between. CDR1 and CDR2 (germline): DFQATT, SNEGSKA (reference sequence).

The chain combines TRBV24-1 with TRBJ1-2; D unresolved. The CDR3 is made up of 12 amino acids. Per the germline V gene, CDR1 is KGHDR and CDR2 is SFDVKD. V lost 4 bases and J 4 bases, leaving 6 bases between the germline ends. CDR3 in DNA: TGTGCCACCAGTGACACAAGCTATGGCTACACCTTC. Protein: CATSDTSYGYTF.

This chain joins TRBV7-8 and TRBJ1-5; D is undetermined. V lost 3 bases, J lost 8 bases, and 20 bases lay in between. The CDR3 totals 16 residues. Germline-derived CDR1 and CDR2 are SGHVS and FQNEAQ. The CDR3 DNA sequence: TGTGCCAGCAGCTTCGGGATTTCAACAAGCCATAAGCCCCAGCATTTT. Protein: CASSFGISTSHKPQHF. The whole variable domain, filled in from reference TRBV7-8 and TRBJ1-5, reads GAGVSQSPRYKVAKRGQDVALRCDPISGHVSLFWYQQALGQGPEFLTYFQNEAQLDKSGLPSDRFFAERPEGSVSTLKIQRTQQEDSAVYLCASSFGISTSHKPQHFGDGTRLSIL.

As for this clonotype: At one end, the junction sequence differs from germline, possibly due to a read error. The chain is built from TRBV5-1 and TRBJ1-2; D gene uncertain. CDR1 SGHRS and CDR2 YFSETQ come from the germline V gene. The CDR3 consists of 13 residues. The CDR3 region is CASSLLRSKNYTF. The DNA of the CDR3 is TGTGCCAGCAGCTTGTTAAGGAGTAAGAACTACACCTTC.

The sample holds many counts of this clonotype. This chain connects TRBV12-3 or TRBV12-4 to TRBJ1-6; D perhaps matches TRBD1 (5 bases). Trimming cost V 3 bases and J 7 bases, with 13 bases left between them. The CDR3 consists of 15 residues. The CDR3 DNA reads as TGTGCCAGCAGTTTCATACAAGGGGCCAATTCACCCCTCCACTTT. Translated, it gives CASSFIQGANSPLHF.

Regarding this clonotype: Being one base from a much bigger clone, this may be a read error. The CDR3 DNA follows: TGTGCCTACCGGCCAGGGGGAGAGGGGGGCTACACCTTC. Translated: CAYRPGGEGGYTF. The chain recombines TRBV30 with TRBJ1-2; 7 bases fit TRBD1. The CDR3 length is 13 residues. V lost 7 bases to trimming and J lost 8 bases; unmatched junction nucleotides: 13. Germline assignment: CDR1 GTSNPN and CDR2 SVGIG (reference sequence).

This clonotype was recorded at least ten times. This chain connects TRBV20-1 to TRBJ2-7; D possibly corresponds to TRBD1 (7 bases). The CDR3 sequence is 14 residues long. Germline V gene lookup returns CDR1 DFQATT and CDR2 SNEGSKA (reference sequence). V dropped 4 bases and J dropped 2 bases, with 15 bases sitting between them. The CDR3 protein is CSATRTGGAYEQYF. As DNA, the CDR3 is TGCAGTGCTACGAGGACAGGAGGGGCCTACGAGCAGTACTTC.